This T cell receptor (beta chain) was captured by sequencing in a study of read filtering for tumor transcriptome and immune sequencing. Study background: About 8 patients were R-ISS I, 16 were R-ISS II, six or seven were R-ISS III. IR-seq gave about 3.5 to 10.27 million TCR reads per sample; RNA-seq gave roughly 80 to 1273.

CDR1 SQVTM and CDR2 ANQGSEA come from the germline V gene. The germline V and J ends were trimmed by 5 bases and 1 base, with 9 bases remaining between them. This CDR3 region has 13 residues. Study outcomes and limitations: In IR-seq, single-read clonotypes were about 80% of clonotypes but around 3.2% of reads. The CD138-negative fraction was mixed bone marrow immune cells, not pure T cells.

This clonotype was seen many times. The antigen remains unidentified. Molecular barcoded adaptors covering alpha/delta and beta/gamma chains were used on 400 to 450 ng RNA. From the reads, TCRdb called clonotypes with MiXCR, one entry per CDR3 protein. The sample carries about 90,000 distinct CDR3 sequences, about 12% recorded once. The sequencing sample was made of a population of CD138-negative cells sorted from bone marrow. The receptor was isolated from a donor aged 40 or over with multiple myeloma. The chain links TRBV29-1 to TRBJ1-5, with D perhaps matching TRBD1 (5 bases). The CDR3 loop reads CSVRGRSNQPQHF. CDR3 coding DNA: TGCAGCGTTCGGGGCCGAAGCAATCAGCCCCAGCATTTT.